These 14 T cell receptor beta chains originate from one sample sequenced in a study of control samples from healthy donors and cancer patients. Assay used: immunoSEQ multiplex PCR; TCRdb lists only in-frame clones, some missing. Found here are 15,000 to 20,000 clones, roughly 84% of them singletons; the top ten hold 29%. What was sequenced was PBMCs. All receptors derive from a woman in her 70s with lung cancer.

Written as DNA, the CDR3 is TGTGCCAGCAGTTCCTCCGCCGGGACTAGTTCCTACGAGCAGTACTTC. It codes for CASSSSAGTSSYEQYF. The V gene is TRBV5-4, the J gene TRBJ2-7; 8 bases match TRBD2. The V gene's germline CDR1 is SGHNT and CDR2 YYREEE (reference sequence). CDR3 size: 16 residues. Unmatched junction bases numbered 11, after V lost 5 bases and J lost 1 base.

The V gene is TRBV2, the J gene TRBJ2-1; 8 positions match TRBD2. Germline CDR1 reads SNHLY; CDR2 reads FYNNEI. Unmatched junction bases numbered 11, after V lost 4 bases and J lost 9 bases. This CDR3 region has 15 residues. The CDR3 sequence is CASSGREGWVGEQFF. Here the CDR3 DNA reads TGTGCCAGCAGTGGCCGGGAGGGGTGGGTCGGTGAGCAGTTCTTC.

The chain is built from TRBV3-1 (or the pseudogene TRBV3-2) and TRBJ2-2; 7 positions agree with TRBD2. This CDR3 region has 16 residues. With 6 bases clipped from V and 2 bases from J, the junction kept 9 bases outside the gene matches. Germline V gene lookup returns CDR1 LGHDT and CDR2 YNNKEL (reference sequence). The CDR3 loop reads CASRPTGTINTGELFF. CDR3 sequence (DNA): TGTGCCAGCAGGCCCACCGGGACTATAAACACCGGGGAGCTGTTTTTT.

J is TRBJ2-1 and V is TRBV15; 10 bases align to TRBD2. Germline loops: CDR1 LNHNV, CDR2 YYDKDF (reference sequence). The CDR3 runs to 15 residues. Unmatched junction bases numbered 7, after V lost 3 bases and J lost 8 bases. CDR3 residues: CATSREREGWDEQFF. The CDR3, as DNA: TGTGCCACCAGCAGGGAGCGGGAGGGCTGGGATGAGCAGTTCTTC.

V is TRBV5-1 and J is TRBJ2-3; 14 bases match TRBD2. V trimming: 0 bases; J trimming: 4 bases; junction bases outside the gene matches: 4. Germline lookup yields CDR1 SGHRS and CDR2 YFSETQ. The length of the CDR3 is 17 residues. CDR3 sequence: CASSLVGLAGDSDTQYF. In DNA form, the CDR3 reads TGCGCCAGCAGCTTGGTGGGACTAGCGGGAGACTCAGATACGCAGTATTTT.

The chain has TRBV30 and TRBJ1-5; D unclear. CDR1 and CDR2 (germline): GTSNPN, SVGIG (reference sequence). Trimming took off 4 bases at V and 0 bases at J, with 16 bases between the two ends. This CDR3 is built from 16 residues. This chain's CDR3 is CAWTSASPYSNQPQHF. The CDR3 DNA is TGTGCCTGGACTTCCGCCTCCCCGTATAGCAATCAGCCCCAGCATTTT.

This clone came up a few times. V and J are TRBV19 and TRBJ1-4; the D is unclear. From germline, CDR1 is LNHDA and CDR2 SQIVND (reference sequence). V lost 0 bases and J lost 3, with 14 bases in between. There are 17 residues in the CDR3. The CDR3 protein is CASSIDDGFFANEKLFF. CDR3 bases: TGTGCCAGTAGTATAGACGACGGGTTTTTTGCTAATGAAAAACTGTTTTTT. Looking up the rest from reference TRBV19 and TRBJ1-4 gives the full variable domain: DGGITQSPKYLFRKEGQNVTLSCEQNLNHDAMYWYRQDPGQGLRLIYYSQIVNDFQKGDIAEGYSVSREKKESFPLTVTSAQKNPTAFYLCASSIDDGFFANEKLFFGSGTQLSVL.

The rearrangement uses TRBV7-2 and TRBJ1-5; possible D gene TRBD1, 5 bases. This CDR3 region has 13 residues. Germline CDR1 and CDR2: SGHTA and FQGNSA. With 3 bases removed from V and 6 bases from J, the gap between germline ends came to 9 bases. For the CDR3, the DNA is TGTGCCAGCAGCTTGGGGGTTCTTCAGCCCCAGCATTTT. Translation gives CASSLGVLQPQHF.

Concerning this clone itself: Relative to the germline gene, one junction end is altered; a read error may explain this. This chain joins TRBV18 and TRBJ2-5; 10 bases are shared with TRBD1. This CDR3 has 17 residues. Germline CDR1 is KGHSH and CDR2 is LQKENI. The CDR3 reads CASSSLRQGASQGTQYF. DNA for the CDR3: TGTGCCAGCTCATCTCTCAGACAGGGGGCATCGCAAGGGACCCAGTACTTC.

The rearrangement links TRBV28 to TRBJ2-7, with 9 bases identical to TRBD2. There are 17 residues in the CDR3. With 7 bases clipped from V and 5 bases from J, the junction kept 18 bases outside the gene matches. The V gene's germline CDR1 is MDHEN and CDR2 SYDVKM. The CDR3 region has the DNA TGTGCCAGCAATCCCGGGGGAACGGGGGCGGGAGGGGACGAGCAGTACTTC. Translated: CASNPGGTGAGGDEQYF. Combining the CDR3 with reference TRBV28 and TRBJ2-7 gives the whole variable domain DVKVTQSSRYLVKRTGEKVFLECVQDMDHENMFWYRQDPGLGLRLIYFSYDVKMKEKGDIPEGYSVSREKKERFSLILESASTNQTSMYLCASNPGGTGAGGDEQYFGPGTRLTVT.

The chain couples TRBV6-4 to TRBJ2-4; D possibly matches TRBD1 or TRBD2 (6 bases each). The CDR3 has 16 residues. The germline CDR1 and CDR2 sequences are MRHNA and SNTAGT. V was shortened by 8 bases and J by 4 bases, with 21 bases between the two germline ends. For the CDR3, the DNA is TGTGCCAGCCTACTATGGGAGGACAGTCGGAAAAACATTCAGTACTTC. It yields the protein CASLLWEDSRKNIQYF.

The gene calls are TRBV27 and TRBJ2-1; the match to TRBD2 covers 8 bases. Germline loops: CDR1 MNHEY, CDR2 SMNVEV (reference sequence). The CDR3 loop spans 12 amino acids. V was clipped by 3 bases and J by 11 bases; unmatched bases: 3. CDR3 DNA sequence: TGTGCCAGCAGTTTCGGACTAGCCCAGCAGTTCTTC. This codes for CASSFGLAQQFF.

CDR3 sequence reads: CASSLPQGGGYTF. DNA of the CDR3: TGTGCCAGCAGCCTCCCTCAGGGTGGCGGCTACACCTTC. The chain is built from TRBV3-1 (or the pseudogene TRBV3-2) and TRBJ1-2, with D possibly matching TRBD1 (5 bases). This CDR3 is built from 13 residues. Germline CDR1 is LGHDT and CDR2 is YNNKEL (reference sequence). V was cut by 4 bases and J by 8 bases, with 14 bases left in between.

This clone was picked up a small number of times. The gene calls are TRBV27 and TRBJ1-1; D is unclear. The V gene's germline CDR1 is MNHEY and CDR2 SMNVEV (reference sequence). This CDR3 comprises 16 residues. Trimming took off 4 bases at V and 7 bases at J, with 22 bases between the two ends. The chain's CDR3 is CASSSGRGFSVNEAFF. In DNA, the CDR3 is TGTGCCAGCAGTTCGGGTAGAGGATTTTCGGTCAATGAAGCTTTCTTT.